This T cell receptor (beta chain) was profiled in a study of blood T cell repertoires in COVID-19. Study context: The analysed material was cDNA or gDNA that came from T cells, B-cell-depleted T cells, or PBMCs.

As handled by the study authors: How many nucleated cells were present was estimated from reference gene primer amplification. The data were produced by immunoSEQ multiplex PCR, yet TCRdb's version contains in-frame clones alone and is incomplete. V, J and clone size are taken as reported in that table, and D and trimming were inferred from the DNA itself. The sample lists approximately 82,000 clones, roughly 92% seen once, with about 6.6% in the top ten. The clonotype was recovered from a woman aged 60-70 years with active COVID-19. The specimen sequenced was peripheral blood.

The CDR3 is CASRGDSYNEQFF. CDR3 nucleotides: TGTGCCAGCAGAGGAGACTCCTACAATGAGCAGTTCTTC. This chain connects TRBV2 to TRBJ2-1; D not certain. The CDR3 has 13 residues. V dropped 6 bases and J dropped 0 bases, with 6 bases sitting between them. Germline-derived CDR1 and CDR2 are SNHLY and FYNNEI.